A single sample gave rise to the 18 T cell receptor beta chains below, sequenced in a study of identical twins. TCRdb redid the calling of the 5' RACE reads with MiXCR, one entry per CDR3 protein. The profile covers approximately 890,000 distinct CDR3 sequences, with around 12% appearing a single time and 1.5% to 2% taken by the ten largest. This sample also appeared in a second study, on yellow fever vaccine responses in identical twins.

Input material: PBMCs. The receptors derive from a woman aged 18-29 years in good health.

This clonotype was counted between two and nine times. The chain joins TRBV27 to TRBJ2-7, with 8 bases lining up with TRBD2. J gave up 7 bases and V 8 bases, and 4 bases lay outside the gene matches. Looked up from germline, CDR1 is MNHEY and CDR2 is SMNVEV (reference sequence). The CDR3 is 11 residues long. This chain's CDR3 is CASLGLGEQYF. For the CDR3, the DNA is TGTGCCAGCCTGGGACTAGGAGAGCAGTACTTC.

This clonotype was observed a few times. The gene calls are TRBV2 and TRBJ2-5, with 10 positions matching TRBD2. Trimming removed 6 bases from V and 7 bases from J; junction bases left unmatched: 8. CDR3 length: 14 amino acids. The germline CDR1 and CDR2 sequences are SNHLY and FYNNEI. For the CDR3, the DNA is TGTGCCAGCAGGGGACTAGCGCCGGAGGGGACCCAGTACTTC. Its translation is CASRGLAPEGTQYF. The entire variable domain, with the rest obtained from reference TRBV2 and TRBJ2-5, is as follows: EPEVTQTPSHQVTQMGQEVILRCVPISNHLYFYWYRQILGQKVEFLVSFYNNEISEKSEIFDDQFSVERPDGSNFTLKIRSTKLEDSAMYFCASRGLAPEGTQYFGPGTRLLVL.

In its sample, this clonotype was seen a few times. This rearrangement joins TRBV24-1 to TRBJ2-1; TRBD2 agrees at 11 bases. CDR3 length: 17 amino acids. Germline CDR1 KGHDR, CDR2 SFDVKD. Losses at the gene ends were 3 bases for V and 5 bases for J; bases not matched to a gene: 8. DNA of the CDR3: TGTGCCACCAGTGATACCACTAGCGGGAGACCTAACAATGAGCAGTTCTTC. It encodes CATSDTTSGRPNNEQFF.

In its sample, this clonotype was seen a few times. The V call is TRBV27, the J call TRBJ2-1; no clear D gene. The V gene's germline CDR1 is MNHEY and CDR2 SMNVEV (reference sequence). V was pared by 3 bases and J by 3 bases, with 15 bases between. This CDR3 comprises 16 residues. CDR3 DNA: TGTGCCAGCAGTTTCTCGGCCGCAAAGTTCTACAATGAGCAGTTCTTC. Translating it yields CASSFSAAKFYNEQFF.

The sample holds a few counts of this clonotype. This chain joins TRBV20-1 and TRBJ2-5, with 7 bases lining up with TRBD1. The CDR3 runs 13 residues. The trim removed 8 bases at V and 4 bases at J, leaving 10 bases unmatched. Germline V gene data show CDR1 as DFQATT and CDR2 as SNEGSKA (reference sequence). CDR3 loop: CSTKTGIGETQYF. CDR3 nucleotides: TGCAGTACCAAGACAGGGATTGGAGAGACCCAGTACTTC.

The CDR3 bases are TGTGCCAGCTGGAGTGACAGCGACACTGAAGCTTTCTTT. Its translation: CASWSDSDTEAFF. The chain recombines TRBV6-1 with TRBJ1-1; possible D gene TRBD1, 5 bases. The germline V gene encodes CDR1 MNHNS and CDR2 SASEGT. The CDR3 length is 13 residues. V was cut by 8 bases and J by 3 bases, with 13 bases left in between.

The chain links TRBV20-1 to TRBJ2-1; 8 bases line up with TRBD2. CDR3 length: 15 amino acids. CDR1 and CDR2 (germline): DFQATT, SNEGSKA (reference sequence). J gave up 6 bases and V 0 bases, and 7 bases lay outside the gene matches. The CDR3 coding sequence is TGCAGTGCTAGAGATGGTACTAGCGGCCTCAATGAGCAGTTCTTC. Its translation is CSARDGTSGLNEQFF.

This clonotype was detected only a few times. The chain recombines TRBV11-2 with TRBJ2-1; maybe TRBD2 (5 bases). V lost 1 base to trimming and J lost 6 bases, with 13 bases between them. The CDR3 contains 15 residues. From germline, CDR1 is SGHAT and CDR2 FQNNGV. As DNA, the CDR3 is TGTGCCAGCAGCTTAGTAGGACTTGTCGTCAATGAGCAGTTCTTC. Translated: CASSLVGLVVNEQFF.

The chain carries TRBV20-1 and TRBJ2-7; 7 positions match TRBD2. CDR3 size: 12 residues. CDR1 is DFQATT, CDR2 SNEGSKA, per germline (reference sequence). Trimming took 6 bases from V and 3 from J; bases not matched to a gene: 5. The CDR3 region has the DNA TGCAGTGCCGCGACTAGCTACTACGAGCAGTACTTC. Its protein is CSAATSYYEQYF.

Only a few counts were recorded for this clonotype. V and J are TRBV2 and TRBJ2-1; TRBD2 matches 12 bases. There are 16 residues in the CDR3. After removal of 5 bases from V and 3 bases from J, the junction contained 5 bases not matched to a gene. From germline, CDR1 is SNHLY and CDR2 FYNNEI. For the CDR3, the DNA is TGTGCCAGCAGTTGGACTAGCGGGACCATCTACAATGAGCAGTTCTTC. It translates to CASSWTSGTIYNEQFF.

The chain employs TRBV5-1 and TRBJ2-7; 14 bases align to TRBD2. CDR3 length equals 18 residues. CDR1 is SGHRS and CDR2 is YFSETQ in the germline V gene. V trimming: 4 bases; J trimming: 1 base; junction bases outside the gene matches: 10. DNA for the CDR3: TGCGCCAGCAGCCCCCGGGGGACTAGCGGGGGATCTTCCTACGAGCAGTACGTC. Its translation: CASSPRGTSGGSSYEQYV.

This clonotype was seen more than once but under ten times. This rearrangement joins TRBV5-1 to TRBJ1-1, with D possibly TRBD1 on 6 matching bases. Germline values: CDR1 SGHRS, CDR2 YFSETQ. V dropped 4 bases and J dropped 5 bases, with 21 bases sitting between them. The CDR3 contains 16 residues. CDR3 in amino acids: CASSLDPGQGLTEAFF. The CDR3 region has the DNA TGCGCCAGCAGCCTTGACCCCGGGCAGGGGTTGACTGAAGCTTTCTTT.

This clonotype was seen more than once but under ten times. The rearrangement joins TRBV6-5 to TRBJ2-6; D ambiguous. The V and J ends lost 2 bases and 2 bases respectively, with 7 bases between them. From germline, CDR1 is MNHEY and CDR2 SVGAGI. This CDR3 is 15 amino acids long. The CDR3 bases are TGTGCCAGCAGTTACACGATAGCTGGGGCCAACGTCCTGACTTTC. Translating it yields CASSYTIAGANVLTF.

V and J are TRBV5-1 and TRBJ2-7, with 7 nucleotides matching TRBD1. V lost 4 bases to trimming and J lost 2 bases; unmatched junction nucleotides: 6. CDR1 is SGHRS and CDR2 is YFSETQ in the germline V gene. This CDR3 comprises 14 residues. The CDR3 coding sequence is TGCGCCAGCAGCCCCGGGACAGACGCCTACGAGCAGTACTTC. Its protein is CASSPGTDAYEQYF.

This clonotype was detected many times. Germline and junction disagree at one end, which may indicate a read error. The rearrangement joins TRBV5-1 to TRBJ1-5; 10 bases are shared with TRBD1. The germline V gene encodes CDR1 SGHRS and CDR2 YFSETQ. This CDR3 comprises 15 residues. CDR3 region: CASSLEGQGGQPQHF. In DNA, the CDR3 is TGTGCCAGCAGTTTAGAAGGACAGGGGGGACAGCCCCAGCATTTT.

The gene calls are TRBV28 and TRBJ1-2; 12 bases are shared with TRBD1. This CDR3 comprises 16 residues. Germline loops: CDR1 MDHEN, CDR2 SYDVKM. The trim removed 8 bases at V and 4 bases at J, leaving 11 bases unmatched. Here the CDR3 DNA reads TGTGCCAGCGGACCGGGACAGGGGGCTTCTGGCTATGGCTACACCTTC. Protein sequence: CASGPGQGASGYGYTF.

A remark on this clonotype: An end of the junction does not agree with germline; a read error may underlie this. The CDR3 is CASSQVSGYEHYF. CDR3 bases: TGCGCCAGCAGCCAAGTATCGGGATACGAGCACTACTTC. This chain uses TRBV4-1 with TRBJ2-7; weak D call: TRBD2 (5 bases). The CDR3 length is 13 residues. The germline V gene has CDR1 MGHRA and CDR2 YSYEKL.

This chain uses TRBV12-3 or TRBV12-4 with TRBJ1-3, with no clear D. Trimming shortened V by 2 bases and J by 0 bases, and 8 bases separated the two germline ends. The CDR3 has 15 residues. The CDR3 here is CASSLRTTSGNTIYF. In DNA form, the CDR3 reads TGTGCCAGCAGTTTACGTACCACCTCTGGAAACACCATATATTTT.